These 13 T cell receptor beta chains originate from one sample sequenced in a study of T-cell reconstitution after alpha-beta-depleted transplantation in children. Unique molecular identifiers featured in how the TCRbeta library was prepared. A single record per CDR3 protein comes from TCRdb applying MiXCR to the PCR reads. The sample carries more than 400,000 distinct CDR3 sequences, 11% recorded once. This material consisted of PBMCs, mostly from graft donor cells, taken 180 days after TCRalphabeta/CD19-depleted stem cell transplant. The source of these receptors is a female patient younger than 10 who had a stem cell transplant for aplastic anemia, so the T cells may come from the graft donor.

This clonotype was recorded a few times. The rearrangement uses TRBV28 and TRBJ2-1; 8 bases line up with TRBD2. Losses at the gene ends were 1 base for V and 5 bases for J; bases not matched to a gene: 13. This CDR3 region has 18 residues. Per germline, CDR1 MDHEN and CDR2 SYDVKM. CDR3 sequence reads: CASSLFPLAGGGNNEQFF. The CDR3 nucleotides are TGTGCCAGCAGTTTATTCCCCCTTGCGGGAGGAGGTAACAATGAGCAGTTCTTC.

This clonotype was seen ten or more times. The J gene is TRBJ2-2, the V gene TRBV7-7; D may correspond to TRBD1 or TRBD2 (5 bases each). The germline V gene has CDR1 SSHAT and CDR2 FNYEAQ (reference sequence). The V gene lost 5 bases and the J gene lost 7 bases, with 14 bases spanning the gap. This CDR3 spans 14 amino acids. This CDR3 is CASSPTEGIGELFF. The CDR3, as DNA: TGTGCCAGCAGCCCAACAGAGGGGATCGGGGAGCTGTTTTTT.

CDR3 sequence reads: CASSLRSFGRATETQYF. The CDR3 region has the DNA TGTGCCAGCAGCTTAAGGTCGTTCGGGAGGGCCACGGAGACCCAGTACTTC. The chain links TRBV7-9 to TRBJ2-5; TRBD2 aligns across 8 bases. V lost 2 bases, J lost 5 bases, and 13 bases stayed unmatched. CDR3 length: 17 residues. CDR1 is SEHNR, CDR2 FQNEAQ, per germline (reference sequence).

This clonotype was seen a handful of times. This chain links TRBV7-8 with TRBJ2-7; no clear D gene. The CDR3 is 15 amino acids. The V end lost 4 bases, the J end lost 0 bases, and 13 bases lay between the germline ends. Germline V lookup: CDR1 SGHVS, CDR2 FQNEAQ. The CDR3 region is CASSSRVSYSYEQYF. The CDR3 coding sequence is TGTGCCAGCAGCTCCCGGGTTTCCTACTCCTACGAGCAGTACTTC.

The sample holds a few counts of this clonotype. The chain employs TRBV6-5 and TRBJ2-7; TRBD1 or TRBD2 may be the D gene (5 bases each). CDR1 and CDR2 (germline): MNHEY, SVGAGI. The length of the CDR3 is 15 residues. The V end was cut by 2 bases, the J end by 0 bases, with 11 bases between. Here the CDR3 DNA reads TGTGCCAGCAGTTACCTAGGGGAGAGCTCCTACGAGCAGTACTTC. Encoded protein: CASSYLGESSYEQYF.

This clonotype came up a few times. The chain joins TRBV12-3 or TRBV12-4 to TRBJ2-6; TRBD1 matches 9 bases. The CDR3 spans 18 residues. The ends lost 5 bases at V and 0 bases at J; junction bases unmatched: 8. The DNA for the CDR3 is TGTGCCAGCAGTCCCTGGGACAGGGTTGACTCTGGGGCCAACGTCCTGACTTTC. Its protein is CASSPWDRVDSGANVLTF.

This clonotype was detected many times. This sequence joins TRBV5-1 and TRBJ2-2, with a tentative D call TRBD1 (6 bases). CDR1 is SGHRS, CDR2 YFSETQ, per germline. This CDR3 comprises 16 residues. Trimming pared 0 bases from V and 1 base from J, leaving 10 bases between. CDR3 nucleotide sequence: TGCGCCAGCAGCTTGGTGACAGGTTTGAACACCGGGGAGCTGTTTTTT. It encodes CASSLVTGLNTGELFF.

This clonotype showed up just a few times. CDR3 nucleotides: TGCGCCAGCAGCTTGGCCCGTAGGGCGGGCTACGAGCAGTACTTC. This sequence encodes CASSLARRAGYEQYF. This chain links TRBV5-1 with TRBJ2-7; D may be TRBD2 (5 bases). The CDR3 length is 15 residues. Trimming took off 0 bases at V and 3 bases at J, with 13 bases between the two ends. In germline, CDR1 is SGHRS, CDR2 YFSETQ.

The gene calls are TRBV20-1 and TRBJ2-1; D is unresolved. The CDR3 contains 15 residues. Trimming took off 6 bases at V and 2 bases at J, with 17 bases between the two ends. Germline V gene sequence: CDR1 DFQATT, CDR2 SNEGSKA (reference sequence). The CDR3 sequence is CSASDHQSTYNEQFF. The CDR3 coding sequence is TGCAGTGCCAGCGACCACCAGAGCACCTACAATGAGCAGTTCTTC.

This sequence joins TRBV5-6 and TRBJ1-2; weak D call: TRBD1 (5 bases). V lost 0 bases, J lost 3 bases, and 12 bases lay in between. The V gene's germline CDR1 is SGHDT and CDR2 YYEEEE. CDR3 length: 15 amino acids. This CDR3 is CASSLAGDGHYGYTF. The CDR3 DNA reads TGTGCCAGCAGCTTGGCCGGGGACGGCCACTATGGCTACACCTTC.

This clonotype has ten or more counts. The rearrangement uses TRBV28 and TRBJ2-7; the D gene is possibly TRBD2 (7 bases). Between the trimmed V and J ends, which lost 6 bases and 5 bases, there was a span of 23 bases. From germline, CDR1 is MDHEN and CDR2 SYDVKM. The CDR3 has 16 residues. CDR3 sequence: CASSPQVWGGEDEQYV. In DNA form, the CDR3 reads TGTGCCAGCAGCCCCCAGGTTTGGGGGGGCGAGGACGAGCAGTACGTC.

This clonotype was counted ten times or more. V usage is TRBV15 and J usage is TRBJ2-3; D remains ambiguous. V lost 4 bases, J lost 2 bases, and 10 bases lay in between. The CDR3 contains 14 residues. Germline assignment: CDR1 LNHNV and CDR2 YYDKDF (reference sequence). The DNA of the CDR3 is TGTGCCACCAGCATCAATAGGGCCACAGATACGCAGTATTTT. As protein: CATSINRATDTQYF.

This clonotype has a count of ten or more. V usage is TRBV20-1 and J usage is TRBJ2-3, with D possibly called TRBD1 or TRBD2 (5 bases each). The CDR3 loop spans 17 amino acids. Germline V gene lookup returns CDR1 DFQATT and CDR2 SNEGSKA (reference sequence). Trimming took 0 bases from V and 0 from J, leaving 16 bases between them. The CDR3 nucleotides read TGCAGTGCTAGAGATAGTCACGGGACCCCAAGCACAGATACGCAGTATTTT. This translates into CSARDSHGTPSTDTQYF.